A selection of T cell receptor beta chains follows, all from one sample in a study of blood T cell repertoires in COVID-19. The table came from immunoSEQ multiplex PCR; TCRdb's copy has only in-frame clones and leaves some out. Seen here are around 170,000 clones, roughly four fifths observed once, and the top ten hold roughly 6.1%. The sample comprised peripheral blood. The source is a woman in her thirties or forties with acute or convalescent COVID-19. The CDR3 runs from the conserved cysteine through the conserved F or W. Each record gives: J gene, V gene, D gene, CDR3 protein. D genes are given only for firm matches.

j_call: TRBJ2-2
v_call: TRBV13
d_call: TRBD2
cdr3_aa: CASSLGLASTGELFF

j_call: TRBJ2-7
v_call: TRBV27
d_call: TRBD2
cdr3_aa: CASRTGTSPAYEQYF

j_call: TRBJ2-1
v_call: TRBV10-3
d_call: TRBD2
cdr3_aa: CAISPSGGLYEQFF

j_call: TRBJ1-5
v_call: TRBV7-2
d_call: NA
cdr3_aa: CASSSQGLAQPQHF

j_call: TRBJ1-6
v_call: TRBV6-1
d_call: NA
cdr3_aa: CASSEAAGSGSVSPLHF

j_call: TRBJ1-2
v_call: TRBV5-1
d_call: TRBD1
cdr3_aa: CASSLRGPGGPGGYTF

j_call: TRBJ1-1
v_call: TRBV5-1
d_call: NA
cdr3_aa: CASSLAMAIGITEAFF

j_call: TRBJ2-7
v_call: TRBV6-1
d_call: NA
cdr3_aa: CASSDRSYEQYF

j_call: TRBJ1-2
v_call: TRBV6-2/TRBV6-3
d_call: NA
cdr3_aa: CASSYGDLRGGYTF

j_call: TRBJ2-7
v_call: TRBV6-1
d_call: TRBD2
cdr3_aa: CASSEEPAGGSEQYF

j_call: TRBJ2-7
v_call: TRBV3-1/TRBV3-2
d_call: TRBD2
cdr3_aa: CASSSGLGLGEQYF